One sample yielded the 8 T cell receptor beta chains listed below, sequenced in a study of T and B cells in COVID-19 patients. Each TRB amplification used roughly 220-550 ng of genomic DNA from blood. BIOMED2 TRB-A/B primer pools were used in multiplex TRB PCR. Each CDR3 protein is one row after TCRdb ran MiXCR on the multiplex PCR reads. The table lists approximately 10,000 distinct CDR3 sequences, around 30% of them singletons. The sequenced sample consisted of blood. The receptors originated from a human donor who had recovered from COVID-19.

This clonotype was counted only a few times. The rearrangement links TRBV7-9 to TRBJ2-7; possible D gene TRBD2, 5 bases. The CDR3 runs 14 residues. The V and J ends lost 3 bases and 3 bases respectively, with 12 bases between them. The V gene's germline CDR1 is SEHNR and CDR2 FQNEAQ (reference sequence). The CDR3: CASSLDGLDYEQYF. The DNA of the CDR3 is TGTGCCAGCAGCTTGGACGGACTCGACTACGAGCAGTACTTC.

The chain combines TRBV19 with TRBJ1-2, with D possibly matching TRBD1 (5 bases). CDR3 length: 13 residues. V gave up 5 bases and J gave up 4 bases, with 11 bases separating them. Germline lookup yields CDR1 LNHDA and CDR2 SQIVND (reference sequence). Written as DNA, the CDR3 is TGTGCCAGTAGTGGGGGAAGGGCCTATGGCTACACCTTC. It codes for CASSGGRAYGYTF.

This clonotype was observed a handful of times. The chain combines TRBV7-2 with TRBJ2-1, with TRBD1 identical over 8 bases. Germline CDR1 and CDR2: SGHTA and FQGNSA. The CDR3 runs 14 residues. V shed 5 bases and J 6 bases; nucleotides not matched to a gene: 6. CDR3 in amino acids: CASSPRQGSNEQFF. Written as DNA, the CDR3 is TGTGCCAGCAGCCCAAGACAGGGGAGCAATGAGCAGTTCTTC. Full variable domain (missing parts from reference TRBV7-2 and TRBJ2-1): GAGVSQSPSNKVTEKGKDVELRCDPISGHTALYWYRQSLGQGLEFLIYFQGNSAPDKSGLPSDRFSAERTGGSVSTLTIQRTQQEDSAVYLCASSPRQGSNEQFFGPGTRLTVL.

For the CDR3, the DNA is TGTGCCAGTACCCAGGTAAGGGGGCGCACTGAAGCTTTCTTT. As protein: CASTQVRGRTEAFF. The chain has TRBV19 and TRBJ1-1; TRBD1 matches at 7 bases. CDR1 is LNHDA, CDR2 SQIVND, per germline (reference sequence). J was trimmed by 4 bases and V by 7 bases; bases with no gene match: 9. The CDR3 loop spans 14 amino acids.

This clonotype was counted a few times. The CDR3 sequence: CASIQQRAGKNIQYF. DNA of the CDR3: TGTGCCAGCATCCAGCAAAGGGCTGGCAAAAACATTCAGTACTTC. V usage is TRBV6-6 and J usage is TRBJ2-4; D is undetermined. The CDR3 has 15 residues. Germline CDR1 MNHNY, CDR2 SVGAGI (reference sequence). V lost 7 bases and J 3 bases, leaving 16 bases between the germline ends.

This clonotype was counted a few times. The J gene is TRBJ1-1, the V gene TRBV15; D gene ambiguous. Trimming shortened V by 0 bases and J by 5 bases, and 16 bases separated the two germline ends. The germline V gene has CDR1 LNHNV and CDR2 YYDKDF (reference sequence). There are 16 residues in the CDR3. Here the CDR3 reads CATSRDRVVGGTEAFF. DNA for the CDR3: TGTGCCACCAGCAGAGATAGAGTCGTGGGAGGGACTGAAGCTTTCTTT.

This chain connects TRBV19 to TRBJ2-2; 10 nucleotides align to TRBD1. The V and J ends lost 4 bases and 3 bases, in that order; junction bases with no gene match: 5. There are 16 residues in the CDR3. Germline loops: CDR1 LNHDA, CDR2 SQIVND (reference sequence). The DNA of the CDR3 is TGTGCCAGTAGTAGGACCGGGACAGGGGACACCGGGGAGCTGTTTTTT. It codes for CASSRTGTGDTGELFF.

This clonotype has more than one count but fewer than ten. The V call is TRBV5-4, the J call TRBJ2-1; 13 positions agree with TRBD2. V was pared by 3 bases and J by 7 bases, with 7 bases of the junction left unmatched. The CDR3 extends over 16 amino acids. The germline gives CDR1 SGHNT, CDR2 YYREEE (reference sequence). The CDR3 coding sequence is TGTGCCAGCAGCTCCGGACTAGCGGGAGTGCGGAATGAGCAGTTCTTC. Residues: CASSSGLAGVRNEQFF.